This T cell receptor (beta chain) was recovered during a study of OX40 agonist ivuxolimab in advanced cancers. Study conclusions and caveats: The work left the antigen specificity of expanded peripheral T cells undetermined.

V was clipped by 8 bases and J by 5 bases; unmatched bases: 14. Per the germline V gene, CDR1 is MNHEY and CDR2 is SMNVEV (reference sequence). CDR3 length: 15 amino acids. Measured with immunoSEQ multiplex PCR; TCRdb has only the in-frame clones, and not every one. The sample shows some 80,000 clones, about 85% of them seen only once. A note on this clone: Its antigen remains unidentified.

The sample in question was CD4+ or CD8+ T cells sorted from blood, obtained in a trial of the OX40 agonist ivuxolimab. This TCR derives from an adult with an advanced solid tumor such as melanoma, head and neck, liver or kidney cancer. The chain uses TRBV27 and TRBJ2-5; 7 nucleotides line up with TRBD2. This CDR3 reads CASSFLGGGSETQYF. The CDR3 DNA follows: TGTGCCAGCTCCTTTCTTGGGGGGGGGTCCGAGACCCAGTACTTC.